This TCR beta chain was obtained from a study of PD-1 blockade in classical Hodgkin lymphoma. With no exception, relapse followed autologous stem cell transplantation in all patients, and brentuximab vedotin exposure varied. The CDR3 length is 15 residues. Germline V gives CDR1 GTSNPN, CDR2 SVGIG (reference sequence). V lost 4 bases, J lost 6 bases, and 16 bases lay in between. Findings and limits, study-wide: Sources of repertoire differences remain undefined, possibly disease activity or prior therapy. Patients with a complete response exhibited baseline diversity comparable to newly diagnosed patients. CD8+ TCR diversity did not rise significantly by C4D1, unlike CD4+.

Assay used: immunoSEQ multiplex PCR; TCRdb lists only in-frame clones, some missing. Here the sample spans around 65,000 clones, roughly nine tenths being singletons. Concerning this clone: Its antigen is undetermined.

This sample comprised peripheral blood mononuclear cells (PBMCs), obtained at baseline. This sequence joins TRBV30 and TRBJ1-6; possibly TRBD1 for D (5 bases). The sequence came from a human donor with classical Hodgkin lymphoma. Here the CDR3 DNA reads TGTGCCTGGAAGGAGGAGGGGCTACTTAATTCACCCCTCCACTTT. Protein product: CAWKEEGLLNSPLHF.